A selection of T cell receptor beta chains follows, all from one sample in a study of vaccination and CD4 T cells after COVID-19. The antigens of these receptors remain unknown. TCRdb called the PCR reads again in MiXCR, with one record for every CDR3 protein. Counted here are 15,000 to 20,000 distinct CDR3 sequences, 45% to 50% occurring once; the ten biggest clones make up approximately 4%. The sequencing sample was made of CD4+ T cells from blood, cultured in vitro. The receptors stem from a human donor who had recovered from COVID-19. The CDR3 runs from the conserved cysteine through the conserved F or W. The order of the fields is J gene, V gene, D gene, clone size, CDR3 protein. The D gene is left open where the match is weak. Expanded clones are given a class, and other clones once, few, many or no size at all.

>TRBJ1-1|TRBV12-3/TRBV12-4|.|.
CASSLEQNTEAFF
>TRBJ1-2|TRBV15|.|few
CATSRGRARGYTF
>TRBJ2-3|TRBV7-2|TRBD1|.
CASTDRVGIHTQYF
>TRBJ2-7|TRBV7-2|.|.
CASSPSSGDYEQYF
>TRBJ1-1|TRBV5-1|TRBD1|.
CASSFSQGWTEAFF
>TRBJ2-3|TRBV4-3|.|few
CASSQVLQASPDTQYF
>TRBJ2-1|TRBV7-2|.|.
CASSLGLLGEQFF
>TRBJ1-5|TRBV19|.|.
CASSINRAVNSPQHF
>TRBJ2-3|TRBV7-3|TRBD2|.
CASSKNSGEDTQYF
>TRBJ2-1|TRBV28|.|.
CASSSPSAPSSYNEQFF
>TRBJ2-5|TRBV27|.|medium-sized
CASSTGFGETQYF
>TRBJ1-2|TRBV6-2/TRBV6-3|.|.
CASSYGQNYGYTF
>TRBJ2-5|TRBV20-1|.|once
CSARLITAGPQETQYF
>TRBJ1-4|TRBV20-1|.|.
CSASEGEKLFF
>TRBJ1-1|TRBV7-6|.|.
CASSRREGTEAFF
>TRBJ1-2|TRBV18|.|.
CASSPGTVTNYGYTF
>TRBJ2-7|TRBV27|TRBD1|.
CASSSMGQVSSEQYF
>TRBJ1-6|TRBV4-2|TRBD1|.
CASSQVGGGGANSPLHF
>TRBJ2-3|TRBV20-1|TRBD2|.
CSATGSSGGAADTQYF
>TRBJ1-6|TRBV6-5|TRBD1|once
CASSLRTGVSSLHF
>TRBJ2-1|TRBV20-1|.|once
CSALIPGGRNEQFF
>TRBJ1-2|TRBV7-8|TRBD1|.
CASSSTGGNYGYTF
>TRBJ1-1|TRBV19|TRBD1|.
CASSPPQGRATEAFF
>TRBJ2-3|TRBV6-1|.|once
CASREGPHSTDTQYF
>TRBJ2-7|TRBV27|TRBD2|.
CATRLAAAYEQYF
>TRBJ2-1|TRBV27|TRBD2|.
CASSFSGRGEQFF
>TRBJ1-1|TRBV20-1|TRBD1|.
CSARQGAMNTEAFF
>TRBJ2-3|TRBV7-6|.|few
CASSLALGTDTQYF
>TRBJ1-2|TRBV28|.|.
CATPSVRGYGYTF
>TRBJ1-1|TRBV30|TRBD1|.
CAWTSDRANTEAFF
>TRBJ1-5|TRBV20-1|.|few
CSARLDLNQPQHF
>TRBJ2-3|TRBV7-9|.|.
CASSHWDLADTQYF
>TRBJ2-5|TRBV7-9|.|.
CASSLARETQYF